These 27 T cell receptor beta chains originate from one sample sequenced in a study of synovial regulatory T cells in juvenile arthritis. Produced via immunoSEQ multiplex PCR; TCRdb's table is partial and in-frame only. The sample's table shows about 10,000 clones. Sequencing was carried out using Treg cells from blood. Specified subset: remaining (HLA-DR-negative) circulating blood Treg cells. The receptors derive from a donor aged 2-30 years with juvenile idiopathic arthritis.

The V gene is TRBV5-6, the J gene TRBJ1-5. The CDR3 is made up of 14 amino acids. No DNA has been recorded. From germline, CDR1 is SGHDT and CDR2 YYEEEE. CDR3 region: CASSLRFEGQPQHF.

The CDR3: CATSRGEGAGWKTQYF. The gene calls are TRBV15 and TRBJ2-5. Germline V gene data show CDR1 as LNHNV and CDR2 as YYDKDF (reference sequence). CDR3 length equals 16 residues. Only the protein is on record.

The V and J genes are TRBV5-6 and TRBJ2-3. There are 12 residues in the CDR3. The entry carries no DNA sequence. The V gene's germline CDR1 is SGHDT and CDR2 YYEEEE. CDR3 sequence: CASRGFTDTQYF.

V is TRBV18 and J is TRBJ1-6. The CDR3 sequence is 13 residues long. DNA is not recorded here. Germline CDR1 and CDR2: KGHSH and LQKENI. The CDR3 here is CASSPTSGSPLHF.

Here the CDR3 reads CATSRRRTSARTSSYEQYF. The chain couples TRBV15 to TRBJ2-7; with no DNA, the TCRdb D assignment of TRBD2 cannot be verified. CDR1 and CDR2 from the germline V gene are LNHNV and YYDKDF (reference sequence). The CDR3 spans 19 residues. No DNA is listed.

This clone ranks as medium-sized in terms of frequency. The rearrangement joins TRBV4-3 to TRBJ1-4. This CDR3 comprises 16 residues. No DNA is recorded. Germline CDR1 and CDR2: LGHNA and YSLEER. CDR3 in amino acids: CASSQVGPHRRGKLFF.

The chain combines TRBV7-2 with TRBJ2-3; TCRdb gives TRBD1 as the D gene, but with no DNA this cannot be confirmed. Germline V gene sequence: CDR1 SGHTA, CDR2 FQGNSA. The CDR3 runs to 14 residues. Only the protein is on record. The CDR3 protein is CASSGASPTDTQYF.

The chain uses TRBV6-1 and TRBJ2-1. Germline V gene sequence: CDR1 MNHNS, CDR2 SASEGT. The CDR3 totals 13 residues. This entry has no DNA. CDR3 region: CASSDQSTTEQFF.

The chain joins TRBV2 to TRBJ1-4. The CDR3 runs 13 residues. No DNA accompanies this entry. The germline V gene encodes CDR1 SNHLY and CDR2 FYNNEI. This CDR3 reads CASSGLGIEKLFF.

CDR3 amino acids: CASSYGRLARPEQYF. The J gene is TRBJ2-7, the V gene TRBV6-5; the TRBD2 assignment by TCRdb is unverifiable without DNA. The CDR3 has 15 residues. The coding DNA is unavailable. The germline gives CDR1 MNHEY, CDR2 SVGAGI.

This sequence joins TRBV11-2 and TRBJ1-3; TCRdb's assignment of TRBD1 cannot be checked, as there is no DNA. This CDR3 contains 15 residues. No DNA was logged. Germline values: CDR1 SGHAT, CDR2 FQNNGV. The CDR3 protein is CASSSIQGSGNTIYF.

V and J are TRBV5-8 and TRBJ1-2; TCRdb gives TRBD1 as the D gene, but with no DNA this cannot be confirmed. The germline V gene has CDR1 SGHTS and CDR2 YDEGEE. This CDR3 has 14 residues. The DNA is unrecorded. This CDR3 is CASSLVQGAPSYTF. The variable domain in full, completed from reference TRBV5-8 and TRBJ1-2, reads EAGVTQSPTHLIKTRGQQATLRCSPISGHTSVYWYQQALGLGLQFLLWYDEGEERNRGNFPPRFSGRQFPNYSSELNVNALELEDSALYLCASSLVQGAPSYTFGSGTRLTVV.

The V gene is TRBV2, the J gene TRBJ2-7; TCRdb calls TRBD2, which cannot be checked without DNA. The CDR3 runs 15 residues. The entry carries no DNA sequence. Germline V lookup: CDR1 SNHLY, CDR2 FYNNEI. The CDR3 reads CASSHLRVHGNEQYF. The variable domain in full, with the rest retrieved from reference TRBV2 and TRBJ2-7, is EPEVTQTPSHQVTQMGQEVILRCVPISNHLYFYWYRQILGQKVEFLVSFYNNEISEKSEIFDDQFSVERPDGSNFTLKIRSTKLEDSAMYFCASSHLRVHGNEQYFGPGTRLTVT.

In terms of frequency, this clone is medium-sized. The CDR3 reads CASSRTTLNTEAFF. The rearrangement uses TRBV21-1 and TRBJ1-1; the D call of TRBD1 rests on TCRdb alone, since no DNA is present to check it. TRBV21-1 is a pseudogene locus. This CDR3 is built from 14 residues. DNA is not recorded here.

The chain couples TRBV29-1 to TRBJ1-2; checking the TCRdb D call of TRBD1 is not possible without DNA. This CDR3 contains 14 residues. Only the protein is on record. Germline V CDR1 and CDR2: SQVTM, ANQGSEA. CDR3 in amino acids: CSVVKDRVSYGYTF.

The chain is built from TRBV7-2 and TRBJ1-1. This CDR3 region has 13 residues. DNA was not recorded. Germline CDR1 and CDR2: SGHTA and FQGNSA. The CDR3 sequence: CASSSPGGHAAFF. The full variable domain, in which reference TRBV7-2 and TRBJ1-1 provide the parts outside the CDR3, is GAGVSQSPSNKVTEKGKDVELRCDPISGHTALYWYRQSLGQGLEFLIYFQGNSAPDKSGLPSDRFSAERTGGSVSTLTIQRTQQEDSAVYLCASSSPGGHAAFFGQGTRLTVV.

The chain recombines TRBV4-1 with TRBJ2-3. This CDR3 is built from 14 residues. No DNA accompanies this entry. Germline CDR1 is MGHRA and CDR2 is YSYEKL. This chain's CDR3 is CASSQGGAPDTQYF.

V usage is TRBV5-8 and J usage is TRBJ1-5. CDR3 length: 12 amino acids. The DNA is unrecorded. Germline V lookup: CDR1 SGHTS, CDR2 YDEGEE. This CDR3 is CASSLVRQPQHF.

The J gene is TRBJ1-2, the V gene TRBV5-1; the D call from TCRdb, TRBD1, cannot be confirmed without DNA. The CDR3 consists of 13 residues. No DNA has been recorded. CDR1 and CDR2 from the germline V gene are SGHRS and YFSETQ. CDR3 in amino acids: CASSLARAAGYTF.

This rearrangement joins TRBV28 to TRBJ2-7; the TRBD2 assignment by TCRdb is unverifiable without DNA. The germline V gene has CDR1 MDHEN and CDR2 SYDVKM. This CDR3 region has 14 residues. The protein alone is recorded here. Here the CDR3 reads CASSLGGGTYEQYF.

The chain couples TRBV7-8 to TRBJ2-7; TCRdb selects TRBD1, and the lack of DNA leaves this call unchecked. CDR3 size: 14 residues. No DNA is listed. Germline CDR1 reads SGHVS; CDR2 reads FQNEAQ. This chain's CDR3 is CASSKIRDTYEQYF.

V and J are TRBV29-1 and TRBJ2-7; TCRdb designates TRBD2, a call that cannot be tested without DNA. The CDR3 totals 14 residues. No DNA sequence is on record. Germline V lookup: CDR1 SQVTM, CDR2 ANQGSEA. The CDR3 protein is CSVWGLAGVYEQYF.

The CDR3 sequence is CASRTTGTGAGYTF. This chain links TRBV5-6 with TRBJ1-2; TCRdb gives TRBD1 as the D gene, but with no DNA this cannot be confirmed. The CDR3 is 14 amino acids. DNA is not on record. Per the germline V gene, CDR1 is SGHDT and CDR2 is YYEEEE.

The V call is TRBV7-9, the J call TRBJ1-5. The CDR3 is made up of 15 amino acids. There is no recorded DNA. CDR1 and CDR2 (germline): SEHNR, FQNEAQ (reference sequence). The CDR3 region is CASSPGRTSNQPQHF.

The chain is built from TRBV7-9 and TRBJ1-5. Germline lookup yields CDR1 SEHNR and CDR2 FQNEAQ (reference sequence). The CDR3 length is 14 residues. The protein alone is recorded here. The CDR3 protein is CASSADYGNQPQHF.

The chain is built from TRBV5-6 and TRBJ1-1. This CDR3 spans 13 amino acids. This entry has no DNA. CDR1 is SGHDT and CDR2 is YYEEEE in the germline V gene. The CDR3: CASSLGRETEAFF.

The chain recombines TRBV18 with TRBJ1-2; the TCRdb D gene call, TRBD1, has no DNA to confirm it. The CDR3 runs 15 residues. This entry has no DNA. Per the germline V gene, CDR1 is KGHSH and CDR2 is LQKENI. CDR3 amino acids: CASSPLQGLNYGYTF.